This T cell receptor (beta chain) was recovered during a study of beta chain features in type 1 diabetes. Investigators reverse transcribed all isolated RNA, so they sequenced expressed TCRB transcripts. The table came from immunoSEQ multiplex PCR; TCRdb's copy has only in-frame clones and leaves some out. This table holds around 40,000 clones, 64% found once. Sorting produced populations that all topped 98% purity. Trimming pared 0 bases from V and 1 base from J, leaving 10 bases between. The germline V gene has CDR1 SNHLY and CDR2 FYNNEI. There are 16 residues in the CDR3. The specimen sequenced was Tregs from blood. The chain is built from TRBV2 and TRBJ1-3; no definite D call. The receptor's source is a woman in her twenties or thirties in good health. The CDR3 sequence is CASSEAAGWSGNTIYF. The CDR3 DNA reads TGTGCCAGCAGTGAAGCGGCAGGTTGGTCTGGAAACACCATATATTTT.